The 2 T cell receptor beta chains presented below share a single source sample, sequenced in a study of Graves' ophthalmopathy and Graves' hyperthyroidism listed by TCRdb under 2018. Sequencing took place on an Illumina HiSeq 2000. For repertoire sequencing, TCR beta CDR3 regions were amplified from RNA transcripts. The first round was an RT-PCR using HTBI primers with the Qiagen OneStep RT-PCR kit, and this first round was followed by a second-round multiplex PCR, then size selection and purification. TCRdb passed the public sequencing reads through fastp at Q25 and MiXCR, retaining productive beta sequences. Merged by CDR3 protein, the rows form single entries marked with the most common genes and DNA. The sample table records nearly 400,000 distinct CDR3 sequences; 15% to 20% of these occur just once. Of the sample, 1.6% is held by the ten largest clones. What was sequenced was peripheral blood. The receptors were gathered from a woman in her late teens or twenties with Graves' ophthalmopathy. Donor details come from another sample of the same person, matched by shared clones.

This clonotype was seen repeatedly, ten times or more. This CDR3 reads CASSPSGRKETQYF. In DNA form, the CDR3 reads TGTGCCAGCAGCCCTAGCGGGAGAAAAGAGACCCAGTACTTC. The V gene is TRBV11-3, the J gene TRBJ2-5; 10 bases align to TRBD2. The ends lost 5 bases at V and 3 bases at J; junction bases unmatched: 3. Per the germline V gene, CDR1 is SGHNT and CDR2 is YENEEA. CDR3 length: 14 residues.

The chain combines TRBV11-2 with TRBJ2-2; TRBD2 matches 8 bases. This CDR3 is built from 18 residues. CDR1 and CDR2 from the germline V gene are SGHAT and FQNNGV. Losses at the gene ends were 5 bases for V and 4 bases for J; bases not matched to a gene: 15. CDR3 nucleotides: TGTGCCAGCAGCCTCAACCCCAAGGGACTAGGAGGCACCGGGGAGCTGTTTTTT. Its protein is CASSLNPKGLGGTGELFF.